This entry features one T cell receptor beta chain sequence. These data come from a study of CD8 T cells in Susac syndrome. CD8+ and CD4+ T cells were negatively isolated; TEMRA cells were FACS-enriched. RNA, at 0.5 to 1 ug, was reverse transcribed with random hexamers. Amplification of the TCR beta CDR3 was carried out by immunoSEQ multiplex PCR, which spanned a total of 54 Vbeta and 13 Jbeta segments. In TCRdb, the immunoSEQ multiplex PCR reads were re-called with MiXCR into one record per CDR3 protein. Of fewer than 150,000 distinct CDR3 sequences listed, 94% are singletons. Looked up from germline, CDR1 is MNHEY and CDR2 is SVGAGI. V was pared by 5 bases and J by 6 bases, with 9 bases of the junction left unmatched. The CDR3 has 15 amino acids.

The source of this sequence is a human donor in good health. Sequencing was performed on CD8+ T cells from PBMCs. This chain links TRBV6-5 with TRBJ2-1, with TRBD2 matching 8 bases. This CDR3 is CASSTGLAGPNEQFF. Here the CDR3 DNA reads TGTGCCAGCAGTACTGGACTAGCCGGCCCCAATGAGCAGTTCTTC.